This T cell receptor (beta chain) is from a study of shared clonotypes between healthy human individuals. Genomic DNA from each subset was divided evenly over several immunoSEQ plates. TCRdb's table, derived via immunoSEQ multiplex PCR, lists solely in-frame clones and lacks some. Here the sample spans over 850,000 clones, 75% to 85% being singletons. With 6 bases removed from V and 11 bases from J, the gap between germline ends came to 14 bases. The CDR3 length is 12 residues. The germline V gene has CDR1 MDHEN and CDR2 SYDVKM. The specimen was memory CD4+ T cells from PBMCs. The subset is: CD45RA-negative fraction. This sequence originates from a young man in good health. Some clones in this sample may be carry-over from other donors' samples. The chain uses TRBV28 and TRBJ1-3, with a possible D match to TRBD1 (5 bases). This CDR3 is CASRQRRGPIYF. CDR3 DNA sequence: TGTGCCAGCAGACAACGACGGGGCCCCATATATTTT. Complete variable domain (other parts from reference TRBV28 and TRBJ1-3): DVKVTQSSRYLVKRTGEKVFLECVQDMDHENMFWYRQDPGLGLRLIYFSYDVKMKEKGDIPEGYSVSREKKERFSLILESASTNQTSMYLCASRQRRGPIYFGEGSWLTVV.